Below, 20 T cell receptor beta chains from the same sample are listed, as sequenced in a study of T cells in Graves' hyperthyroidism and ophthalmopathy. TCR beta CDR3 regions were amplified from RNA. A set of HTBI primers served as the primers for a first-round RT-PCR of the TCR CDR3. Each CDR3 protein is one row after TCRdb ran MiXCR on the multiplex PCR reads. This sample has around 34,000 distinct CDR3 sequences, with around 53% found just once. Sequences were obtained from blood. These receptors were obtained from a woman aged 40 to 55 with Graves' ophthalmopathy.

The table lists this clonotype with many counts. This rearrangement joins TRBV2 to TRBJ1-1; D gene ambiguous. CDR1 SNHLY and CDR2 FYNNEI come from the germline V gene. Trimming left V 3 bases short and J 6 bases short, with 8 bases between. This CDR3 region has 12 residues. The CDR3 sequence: CASSEGRPEAFF. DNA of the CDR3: TGTGCCAGCAGTGAGGGGAGGCCTGAAGCTTTCTTT.

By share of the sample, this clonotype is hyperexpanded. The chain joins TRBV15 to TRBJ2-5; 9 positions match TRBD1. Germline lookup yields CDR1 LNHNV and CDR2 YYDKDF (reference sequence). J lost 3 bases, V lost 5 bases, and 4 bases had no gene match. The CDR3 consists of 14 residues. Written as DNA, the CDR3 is TGTGCCACCAGCTCCCGGGACAGGGAAGAGACCCAGTACTTC. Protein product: CATSSRDREETQYF.

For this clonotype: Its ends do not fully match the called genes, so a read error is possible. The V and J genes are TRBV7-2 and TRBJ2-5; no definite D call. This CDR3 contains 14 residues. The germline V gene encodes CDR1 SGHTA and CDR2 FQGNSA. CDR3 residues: CASSESSRRETQYF. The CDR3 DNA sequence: TGCGCCAGCAGTGAGTCGAGCCGACGAGAGACCCAGTACTTC.

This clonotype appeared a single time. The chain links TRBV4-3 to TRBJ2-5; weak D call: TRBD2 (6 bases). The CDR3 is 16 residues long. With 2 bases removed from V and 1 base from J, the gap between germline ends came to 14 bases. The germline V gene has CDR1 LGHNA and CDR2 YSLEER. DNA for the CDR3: TGCGCCAGCAGCCAAAGGTACCAGGGAGGCCAAGAGACCCAGTACTTC. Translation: CASSQRYQGGQETQYF.

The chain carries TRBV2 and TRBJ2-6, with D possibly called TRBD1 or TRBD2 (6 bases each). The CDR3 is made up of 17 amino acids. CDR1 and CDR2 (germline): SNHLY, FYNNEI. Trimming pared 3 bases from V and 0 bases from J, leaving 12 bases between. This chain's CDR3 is CASSEFGGSSGANVLTF. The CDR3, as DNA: TGTGCCAGCAGTGAGTTCGGGGGCAGCTCTGGGGCCAACGTCCTGACTTTC.

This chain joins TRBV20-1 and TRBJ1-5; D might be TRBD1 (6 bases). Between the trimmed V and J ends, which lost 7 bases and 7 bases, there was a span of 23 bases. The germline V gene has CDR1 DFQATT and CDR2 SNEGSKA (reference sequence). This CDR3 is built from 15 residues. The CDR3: CSGRGGETYEQPQHF. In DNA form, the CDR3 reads TGCAGTGGCCGAGGGGGGGAAACCTACGAGCAGCCCCAGCATTTT.

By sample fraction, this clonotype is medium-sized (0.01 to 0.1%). The CDR3 spells CASSLARDNYEQYF. CDR3 bases: TGTGCCAGCAGCTTAGCGAGGGATAACTACGAGCAGTACTTC. The chain carries TRBV7-8 and TRBJ2-7; D possibly corresponds to TRBD2 (5 bases). Germline assignment: CDR1 SGHVS and CDR2 FQNEAQ. Trimming took 0 bases from V and 3 from J, leaving 9 bases between them. The CDR3 length is 14 residues.

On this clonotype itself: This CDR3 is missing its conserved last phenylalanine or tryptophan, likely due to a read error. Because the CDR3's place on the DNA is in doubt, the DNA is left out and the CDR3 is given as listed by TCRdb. The CDR3 sequence: CASSSTGT. The chain has TRBV4-3 and TRBJ2-5; the DNA was not compared with TRBD1, the D call given in the table. The CDR3 is 8 amino acids in total, end residues counted. Looked up from germline, CDR1 is LGHNA and CDR2 is YSLEER.

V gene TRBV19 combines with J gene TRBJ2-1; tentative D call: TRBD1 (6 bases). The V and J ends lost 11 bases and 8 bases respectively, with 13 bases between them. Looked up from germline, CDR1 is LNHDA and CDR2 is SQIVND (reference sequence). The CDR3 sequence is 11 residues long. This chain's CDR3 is CAAQGVDEQFF. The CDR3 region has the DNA TGTGCCGCACAGGGAGTGGATGAGCAGTTCTTC.

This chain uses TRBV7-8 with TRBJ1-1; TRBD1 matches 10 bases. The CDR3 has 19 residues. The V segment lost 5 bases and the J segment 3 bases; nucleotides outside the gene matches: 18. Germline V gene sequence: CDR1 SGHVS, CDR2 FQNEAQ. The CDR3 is CASSQDLFLPGQGYTEAFF. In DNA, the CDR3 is TGTGCCAGCAGCCAAGATCTATTCTTGCCGGGACAGGGGTACACTGAAGCTTTCTTT.

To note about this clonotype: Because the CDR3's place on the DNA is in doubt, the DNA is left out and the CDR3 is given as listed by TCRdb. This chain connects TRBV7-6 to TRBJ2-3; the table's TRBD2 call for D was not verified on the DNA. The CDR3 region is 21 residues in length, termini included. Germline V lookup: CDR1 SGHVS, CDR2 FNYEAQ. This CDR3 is CASSFYICSARVVGITDTQYF.

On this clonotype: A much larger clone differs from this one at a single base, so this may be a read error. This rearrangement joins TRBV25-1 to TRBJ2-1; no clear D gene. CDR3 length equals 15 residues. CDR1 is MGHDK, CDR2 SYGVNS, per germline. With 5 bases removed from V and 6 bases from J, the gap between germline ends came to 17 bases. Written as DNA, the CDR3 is TGTGCCAGCAGTTTAGCAGCGCGAGAATTCAATGAGCAGTTCTTC. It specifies CASSLAAREFNEQFF.

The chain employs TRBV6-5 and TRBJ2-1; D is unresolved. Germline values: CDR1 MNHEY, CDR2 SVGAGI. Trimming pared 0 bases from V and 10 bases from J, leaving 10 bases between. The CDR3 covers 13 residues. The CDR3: CASSYSALKEQFF. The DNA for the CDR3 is TGTGCCAGCAGTTACTCGGCCCTTAAGGAGCAGTTCTTC.

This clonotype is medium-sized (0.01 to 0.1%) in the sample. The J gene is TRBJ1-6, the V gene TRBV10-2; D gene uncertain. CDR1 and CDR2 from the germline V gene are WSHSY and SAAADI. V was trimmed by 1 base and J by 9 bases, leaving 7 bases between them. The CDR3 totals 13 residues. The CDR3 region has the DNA TGCGCCAGCAGTGAGTGGCGGGGTTCACCCCTCCACTTT. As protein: CASSEWRGSPLHF.

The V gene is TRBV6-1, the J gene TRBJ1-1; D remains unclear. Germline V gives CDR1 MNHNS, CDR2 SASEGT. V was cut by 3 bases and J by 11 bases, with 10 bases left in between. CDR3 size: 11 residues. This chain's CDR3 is CASSDSSGAFF. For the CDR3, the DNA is TGTGCCAGCAGTGACAGCTCTGGGGCTTTCTTT.

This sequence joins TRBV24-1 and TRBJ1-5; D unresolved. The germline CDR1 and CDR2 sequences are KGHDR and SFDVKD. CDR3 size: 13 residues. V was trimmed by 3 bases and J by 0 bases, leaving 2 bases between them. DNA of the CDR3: TGTGCCACCAGTGATAATAGCAATCAGCCCCAGCATTTT. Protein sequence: CATSDNSNQPQHF.

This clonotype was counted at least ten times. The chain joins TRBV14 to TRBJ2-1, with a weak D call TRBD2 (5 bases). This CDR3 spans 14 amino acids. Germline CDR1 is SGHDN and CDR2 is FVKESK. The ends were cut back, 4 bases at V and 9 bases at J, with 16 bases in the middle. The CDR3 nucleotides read TGTGCCAGCAGCCGAAGCTCGGGGTATTCTGAGCAGTTCTTC. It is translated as CASSRSSGYSEQFF.

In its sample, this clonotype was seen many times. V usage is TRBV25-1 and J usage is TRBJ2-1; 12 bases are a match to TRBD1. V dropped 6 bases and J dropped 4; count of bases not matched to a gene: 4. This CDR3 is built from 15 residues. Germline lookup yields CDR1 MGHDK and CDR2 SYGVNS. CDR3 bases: TGTGCCAGCAGAAGGGACAGGGGGCTGTACAATGAGCAGTTCTTC. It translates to CASRRDRGLYNEQFF.

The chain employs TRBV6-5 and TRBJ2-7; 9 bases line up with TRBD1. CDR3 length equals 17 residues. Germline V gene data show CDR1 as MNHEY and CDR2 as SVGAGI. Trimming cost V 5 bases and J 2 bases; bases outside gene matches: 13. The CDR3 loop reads CASSPTAARDRAYEQYF. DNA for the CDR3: TGTGCCAGCAGTCCGACGGCCGCCCGGGACAGGGCCTACGAGCAGTACTTC.

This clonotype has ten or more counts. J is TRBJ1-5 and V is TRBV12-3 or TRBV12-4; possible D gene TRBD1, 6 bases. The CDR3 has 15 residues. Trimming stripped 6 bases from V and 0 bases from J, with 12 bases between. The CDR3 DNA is TGTGCCAGCAGACAACAGGGTTATAGCAATCAGCCCCAGCATTTT. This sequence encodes CASRQQGYSNQPQHF.